The sequence of this TCR beta chain was determined in a study of T cells in localized non-small cell lung cancer. The study, taken as a whole, reports: Prolonged overall survival went with higher T cell density in the blood. Appearance in adjacent lung was seen for a median approximately 58 of the top 100 tumor clones. Uninvolved adjacent lung showed the highest T cell clonality, exceeding tumor. One tumor region alone was sequenced, and heterogeneity therefore remains possible.

Worth noting for this clone: The antigen is unknown.

CDR3 length equals 14 residues. Germline loops: CDR1 SGHTA, CDR2 FQGNSA. V shed 9 bases and J shed 4 bases, with 18 bases lying between them. Data came from immunoSEQ multiplex PCR; TCRdb stores just in-frame clones and leaves some out. The sample yields about 59,000 clones, roughly 90% seen once. The TCR was taken from a man aged 40-75 years with stage I squamous cell lung carcinoma. Material: peripheral blood, obtained before any cancer treatment. The rearrangement joins TRBV7-2 to TRBJ2-5; D gene uncertain. The CDR3 bases are TGTGCCAGTTCCCCTCCTCTCCTAGGAGAGACCCAGTACTTC. It codes for CASSPPLLGETQYF.